Shown below are 16 T cell receptor beta chains from a single sample sequenced in a study of blood T cells in healthy people across ages. A second PCR, run for about 7 to 11 cycles, used a sample-barcoded 5' primer plus a J-beta primer mix. MiXCR, run by TCRdb on the 5' RACE reads, gives a single entry per CDR3 protein. Of some 640,000 distinct CDR3 sequences in the sample, about half were seen once. Input material: blood. The receptors stem from a woman between 55 and 75 years old in good health.

The chain is built from TRBV29-1 and TRBJ2-5; 7 bases are a match to TRBD2. This CDR3 comprises 13 residues. V trimming: 2 bases; J trimming: 5 bases; junction bases outside the gene matches: 5. Germline V gene sequence: CDR1 SQVTM, CDR2 ANQGSEA. Here the CDR3 reads CSVEPGTTETQYF. The CDR3 bases are TGCAGCGTTGAACCCGGGACTACGGAGACCCAGTACTTC. The whole variable domain, filled in from reference TRBV29-1 and TRBJ2-5, reads SAVISQKPSRDICQRGTSLTIQCQVDSQVTMMFWYRQQPGQSLTLIATANQGSEATYESGFVIDKFPISRPNLTFSTLTVSNMSPEDSSIYLCSVEPGTTETQYFGPGTRLLVL.

This clonotype was found many times. This rearrangement joins TRBV7-9 to TRBJ2-7, with D maybe TRBD2 (6 bases). Germline V gene lookup returns CDR1 SEHNR and CDR2 FQNEAQ (reference sequence). V shed 1 base and J shed 7 bases, with 20 bases lying between them. This CDR3 contains 16 residues. In nucleotides, the CDR3 is TGTGCCAGCAGCTTAGAGGACTACCCTTTCCCGAGGGAGCAGTACTTC. Translating it yields CASSLEDYPFPREQYF.

The chain carries TRBV7-2 and TRBJ2-3; D is tentatively TRBD1 or TRBD2 (6 bases each). CDR1 SGHTA and CDR2 FQGNSA come from the germline V gene. V was shortened by 4 bases and J by 4 bases, with 21 bases between the two germline ends. The CDR3 runs 17 residues. CDR3 sequence: CASSWRGGGSAADTQYF. The CDR3 DNA reads TGTGCCAGCAGCTGGAGAGGAGGGGGGAGCGCCGCAGATACGCAGTATTTT.

The rearrangement uses TRBV4-3 and TRBJ2-3; no clear D gene. V was cut by 1 base and J by 6 bases, with 17 bases left in between. The CDR3 contains 16 residues. Per the germline V gene, CDR1 is LGHNA and CDR2 is YSLEER. The CDR3: CASSQGQRRATDTQYF. The CDR3 DNA is TGCGCCAGCAGCCAAGGCCAGAGAAGGGCCACGGATACGCAGTATTTT.

This clonotype was seen repeatedly, ten times or more. V is TRBV20-1 and J is TRBJ2-7; 9 nucleotides align to TRBD2. Germline V CDR1 and CDR2: DFQATT, SNEGSKA (reference sequence). This CDR3 region has 12 residues. CDR3 amino acids: CSARGGSYEQYF. CDR3 sequence (DNA): TGCAGCGCGCGGGGGGGATCCTACGAGCAGTACTTC.

The chain recombines TRBV4-2 with TRBJ1-1, with TRBD1 identical over 8 bases. Trimming removed 1 base from V and 4 bases from J; junction bases left unmatched: 8. The CDR3 covers 16 residues. The V gene's germline CDR1 is LGHNA and CDR2 YNFKEQ. CDR3: CASSQVDRVGITEAFF. DNA for the CDR3: TGTGCCAGCAGCCAAGTGGACAGGGTGGGGATCACTGAAGCTTTCTTT.

This chain uses TRBV7-2 with TRBJ2-5; TRBD2 aligns across 14 bases. This CDR3 is 16 amino acids long. With 7 bases clipped from V and 4 bases from J, the junction kept 8 bases outside the gene matches. Per germline, CDR1 SGHTA and CDR2 FQGNSA. The CDR3 nucleotides read TGTGCCAGCACCCTGGGACTAGCGGGAGAGGCAGAGACCCAGTACTTC. It encodes CASTLGLAGEAETQYF.

V and J are TRBV4-2 and TRBJ2-7; TRBD2 matches 12 bases. J lost 0 bases, V lost 4 bases, and 7 bases had no gene match. The length of the CDR3 is 17 residues. CDR1 and CDR2 (germline): LGHNA, YNFKEQ. The CDR3 DNA follows: TGTGCCAGCAGCCGAGGGACTAGCGGGCCTTTCTCCTACGAGCAGTACTTC. Translating gives CASSRGTSGPFSYEQYF.

The chain links TRBV20-1 to TRBJ2-7, with 11 bases aligning to TRBD1. Germline V gene lookup returns CDR1 DFQATT and CDR2 SNEGSKA (reference sequence). This CDR3 has 14 residues. Unmatched junction bases numbered 5, after V lost 0 bases and J lost 7 bases. CDR3: CSAREDRGLREQYF. The CDR3 DNA follows: TGCAGTGCTAGAGAGGACAGGGGGCTTAGGGAGCAGTACTTC.

V gene TRBV6-2 or TRBV6-3 combines with J gene TRBJ2-1, with 8 bases fitting TRBD2. The CDR3 is 15 amino acids. The V segment lost 5 bases and the J segment 4 bases; nucleotides outside the gene matches: 7. Germline values: CDR1 MNHEY, CDR2 SVGEGT. The CDR3 here is CASSTPGTRYNEQFF. DNA of the CDR3: TGTGCCAGCAGTACCCCCGGGACTAGATACAATGAGCAGTTCTTC.

V gene TRBV12-3 or TRBV12-4 combines with J gene TRBJ2-7; D not certain. The CDR3 is 12 residues long. V was shortened by 5 bases and J by 3 bases, with 8 bases between the two germline ends. The CDR3 nucleotides are TGTGCCAGCAGTCCGTGGTACTACGAGCAGTACTTC. As protein: CASSPWYYEQYF.

This chain connects TRBV5-6 to TRBJ1-2; D gene uncertain. Between the trimmed V and J ends, which lost 0 bases and 8 bases, there was a span of 11 bases. CDR3 length equals 13 residues. Germline lookup yields CDR1 SGHDT and CDR2 YYEEEE. CDR3 nucleotide sequence: TGTGCCAGCAGCTTGGCGGACGGCAGGGGCTACACCTTC. It codes for CASSLADGRGYTF.

The chain carries TRBV25-1 and TRBJ2-2; tentatively, D is TRBD1 (5 bases). V was shortened by 7 bases and J by 6 bases, with 9 bases between the two germline ends. Germline lookup yields CDR1 MGHDK and CDR2 SYGVNS. The CDR3 is 12 amino acids. The CDR3 DNA sequence: TGTGCCAGCATGTCAGGGCCCGGGGAGCTGTTTTTT. Encoded protein: CASMSGPGELFF.

This rearrangement joins TRBV27 to TRBJ1-5; D ambiguous. V dropped 3 bases and J dropped 2 bases, with 8 bases sitting between them. The CDR3 sequence is 14 residues long. Germline V lookup: CDR1 MNHEY, CDR2 SMNVEV (reference sequence). The CDR3 protein is CASSFRHGNQPQHF. In DNA, the CDR3 is TGTGCCAGCAGTTTCCGGCACGGCAATCAGCCCCAGCATTTT.

This chain links TRBV5-1 with TRBJ2-1; 11 nucleotides align to TRBD2. After removal of 5 bases from V and 4 bases from J, the junction contained 8 bases not matched to a gene. Germline V gene lookup returns CDR1 SGHRS and CDR2 YFSETQ. The CDR3 contains 16 residues. This CDR3 is CASRAASGGPYNEQFF. The CDR3 coding sequence is TGCGCCAGCAGGGCTGCTAGCGGGGGGCCGTACAATGAGCAGTTCTTC.

The chain recombines TRBV2 with TRBJ1-6; weak D call: TRBD1 (5 bases). This CDR3 spans 15 amino acids. V was pared by 7 bases and J by 7 bases, with 17 bases between. Germline lookup yields CDR1 SNHLY and CDR2 FYNNEI. In DNA form, the CDR3 reads TGTGCCAGCACCGAAAGGGGCAAACGGAATTCACCCCTCCACTTT. It specifies CASTERGKRNSPLHF.